The 29 T cell receptor beta chains below all came from one sample that was sequenced in a study of OX40 agonist ivuxolimab in advanced cancers. Using immunoSEQ multiplex PCR, the repertoire was profiled, and TCRdb retains in-frame clones only, with some absent. The table has approximately 90,000 clones, about 90% seen once; the top ten hold around 8.7%. The sample was CD4+ or CD8+ T cells sorted from blood, taken in a trial of the OX40 agonist ivuxolimab. These receptors all stem from an adult with an advanced solid tumor such as melanoma, head and neck, liver or kidney cancer.

In DNA, the CDR3 is TGCAGCGGTGGGACTAGTCAAGAGCAGTACTTC. Translation gives CSGGTSQEQYF. This chain connects TRBV29-1 to TRBJ2-7; 8 bases line up with TRBD2. Germline loops: CDR1 SQVTM, CDR2 ANQGSEA. CDR3 length: 11 amino acids. Losses at the gene ends were 7 bases for V and 7 bases for J; bases not matched to a gene: 6.

For this clone: The germline gene is not matched at one end of the junction; a read error may be the cause. V and J are TRBV5-1 and TRBJ1-4; D is unclear. CDR1 SGHRS and CDR2 YFSETQ come from the germline V gene. The CDR3 has 15 amino acids. The CDR3 bases are TGCGCCAGCAGATTGGGAACTGCAACTAATGAAAAACTGTTTTTT. It is translated as CASRLGTATNEKLFF.

The chain is built from TRBV6-1 and TRBJ2-7; tentatively, D is TRBD1 (5 bases). Trimming took off 5 bases at V and 2 bases at J, with 10 bases between the two ends. The V gene's germline CDR1 is MNHNS and CDR2 SASEGT. The CDR3 is 13 residues long. The CDR3: CASSHDSTYEQYF. The CDR3, as DNA: TGTGCCAGCAGTCACGACAGTACCTACGAGCAGTACTTC.

This clone showed up just once. CDR3 nucleotides: TGTGCCTGGAGTAGTGACCTAGGGGACATTCAGTACTTC. As protein: CAWSSDLGDIQYF. V is TRBV30 and J is TRBJ2-4; the D gene is possibly TRBD1 (5 bases). V gave up 2 bases and J gave up 8 bases, with 13 bases separating them. The CDR3 consists of 13 residues. In germline, CDR1 is GTSNPN, CDR2 SVGIG (reference sequence). Complete variable domain (other parts from reference TRBV30 and TRBJ2-4): SQTIHQWPATLVQPVGSPLSLECTVEGTSNPNLYWYRQAAGRGLQLLFYSVGIGQISSEVPQNLSASRPQDRQFILSSKKLLLSDSGFYLCAWSSDLGDIQYFGAGTRLSVL.

V and J are TRBV9 and TRBJ1-3, with a tentative D call TRBD1 (6 bases). From germline, CDR1 is SGDLS and CDR2 YYNGEE. Trimming cost V 8 bases and J 0 bases, with 15 bases left between them. The length of the CDR3 is 15 residues. CDR3 in DNA: TGTGCCAGTACCCGGGACACCAACTCTGGAAACACCATATATTTT. As protein: CASTRDTNSGNTIYF.

This clone was detected once. The rearrangement links TRBV7-2 to TRBJ2-7; tentative D call: TRBD1 (5 bases). Germline CDR1 is SGHTA and CDR2 is FQGNSA. This CDR3 comprises 14 residues. The V gene lost 2 bases and the J gene lost 2 bases, with 10 bases spanning the gap. DNA of the CDR3: TGTGCCAGCAGCTTATCAGGGTTCCCCTACGAGCAGTACTTC. The encoded protein is CASSLSGFPYEQYF.

The chain joins TRBV29-1 to TRBJ1-2, with TRBD1 matching 8 bases. This CDR3 contains 12 residues. Germline assignment: CDR1 SQVTM and CDR2 ANQGSEA. The J segment lost 6 bases and the V segment lost 5 bases, leaving 5 bases of the junction unmatched. Here the CDR3 DNA reads TGCAGCGTTCTGACAGGGGATCATGGCTACACCTTC. It codes for CSVLTGDHGYTF. Complete variable domain (other parts from reference TRBV29-1 and TRBJ1-2): SAVISQKPSRDICQRGTSLTIQCQVDSQVTMMFWYRQQPGQSLTLIATANQGSEATYESGFVIDKFPISRPNLTFSTLTVSNMSPEDSSIYLCSVLTGDHGYTFGSGTRLTVV.

The rearrangement links TRBV6-1 to TRBJ2-7, with D maybe TRBD1 (5 bases). This CDR3 spans 14 amino acids. The germline gives CDR1 MNHNS, CDR2 SASEGT. Trimming cost V 3 bases and J 2 bases, with 11 bases left between them. CDR3 residues: CASSDWGRAYEQYF. DNA for the CDR3: TGTGCCAGCAGTGATTGGGGCAGAGCCTACGAGCAGTACTTC.

J is TRBJ2-7 and V is TRBV7-9; no definite D call. Germline CDR1 reads SEHNR; CDR2 reads FQNEAQ (reference sequence). The CDR3 covers 13 residues. The V end lost 5 bases, the J end lost 5 bases, and 13 bases lay between the germline ends. In DNA form, the CDR3 reads TGTGCCAGCAGCCCCAAGGGTCCCCACGAGCAGTACTTC. It translates to CASSPKGPHEQYF. Together with reference TRBV7-9 and TRBJ2-7, the CDR3 gives the full variable domain: DTGVSQNPRHKITKRGQNVTFRCDPISEHNRLYWYRQTLGQGPEFLTYFQNEAQLEKSRLLSDRFSAERPKGSFSTLEIQRTEQGDSAMYLCASSPKGPHEQYFGPGTRLTVT.

The chain combines TRBV5-4 with TRBJ2-7; the D gene is possibly TRBD2 (6 bases). The V and J ends lost 1 base and 3 bases respectively, with 11 bases between them. This CDR3 is 14 amino acids long. The germline V gene has CDR1 SGHNT and CDR2 YYREEE (reference sequence). The CDR3: CASSLRGTHYEQYF. CDR3 coding DNA: TGTGCCAGCAGCTTGCGCGGGACCCACTACGAGCAGTACTTC. Full variable domain (missing parts from reference TRBV5-4 and TRBJ2-7): ETGVTQSPTHLIKTRGQQVTLRCSSQSGHNTVSWYQQALGQGPQFIFQYYREEENGRGNFPPRFSGLQFPNYSSELNVNALELDDSALYLCASSLRGTHYEQYFGPGTRLTVT.

In its sample, this clone was seen once. The J gene is TRBJ2-3, the V gene TRBV19; D call uncertain. The CDR3 loop spans 14 amino acids. V lost 5 bases and J lost 0, with 9 bases in between. Germline CDR1 reads LNHDA; CDR2 reads SQIVND (reference sequence). CDR3 nucleotide sequence: TGTGCCAGTAGTGAGACAATTAGCACAGATACGCAGTATTTT. As protein: CASSETISTDTQYF.

This CDR3 reads CASSPSEFGAFPDTQYF. The CDR3 DNA reads as TGTGCCAGCAGCCCTTCGGAGTTCGGGGCTTTCCCAGATACGCAGTATTTT. The rearrangement uses TRBV7-9 and TRBJ2-3, with D perhaps given as TRBD1 or TRBD2 (5 bases each). CDR1 and CDR2 from the germline V gene are SEHNR and FQNEAQ (reference sequence). CDR3 length: 17 amino acids. Trimming took 5 bases from V and 4 from J, leaving 22 bases between them.

Only one count was recorded for this clone. The genes are TRBV7-3 and TRBJ2-1; TRBD2 matches at 8 bases. In germline, CDR1 is SGHTA, CDR2 FQGTGA. Trimming removed 1 base from V and 4 bases from J; junction bases left unmatched: 3. This CDR3 region has 15 residues. CDR3 sequence: CASSLMLAGYNEQFF. CDR3 DNA: TGTGCCAGCAGCTTAATGTTAGCGGGATACAATGAGCAGTTCTTC.

V is TRBV5-1 and J is TRBJ2-1; no clear D. The germline gives CDR1 SGHRS, CDR2 YFSETQ. V shed 4 bases and J shed 10 bases, with 9 bases lying between them. This CDR3 comprises 11 residues. The CDR3 sequence is CASSAYNEQFF. As DNA, the CDR3 is TGCGCCAGCAGCGCCTATAACGAGCAGTTCTTC.

The chain links TRBV6-5 to TRBJ1-3, with D maybe TRBD1 (6 bases). Trimming cost V 6 bases and J 4 bases, with 13 bases left between them. Germline CDR1 is MNHEY and CDR2 is SVGAGI. The CDR3 totals 14 residues. CDR3 residues: CASRTTGPGNTIYF. Here the CDR3 DNA reads TGTGCCAGCAGGACTACAGGGCCCGGAAACACCATATATTTT.

This rearrangement joins TRBV14 to TRBJ2-3; D is unclear. V was cut by 0 bases and J by 8 bases, with 3 bases left in between. The CDR3 loop spans 11 amino acids. Germline CDR1 is SGHDN and CDR2 is FVKESK. DNA for the CDR3: TGTGCCAGCAGCCAAGAGATTACGCAGTATTTT. Its translation is CASSQEITQYF.

The CDR3 here is CASSPRGTSGSPGEQFF. CDR3 DNA sequence: TGTGCCAGCAGCCCTAGGGGGACTAGCGGGAGCCCGGGGGAGCAGTTCTTC. The V gene is TRBV7-9, the J gene TRBJ2-1; the match to TRBD2 covers 14 bases. CDR1 is SEHNR and CDR2 is FQNEAQ in the germline V gene (reference sequence). This CDR3 contains 17 residues. V lost 5 bases, J lost 10 bases, and 13 bases stayed unmatched.

The chain is built from TRBV6-5 and TRBJ1-3; TRBD1 agrees at 8 bases. This CDR3 has 15 amino acids. The junction had 11 bases not matched to a gene; V was cut back by 8 bases and J by 5 bases. Germline V gene data show CDR1 as MNHEY and CDR2 as SVGAGI. CDR3 amino acids: CASLDRGEFRNTIYF. As DNA, the CDR3 is TGTGCCAGCCTCGACAGGGGAGAGTTCAGAAACACCATATATTTT.

The rearrangement joins TRBV4-1 to TRBJ1-5, with D hard to call. V was clipped by 3 bases and J by 3 bases, with 12 bases between them. Germline V lookup: CDR1 MGHRA, CDR2 YSYEKL. The CDR3 runs 15 residues. The chain's CDR3 is CASSQQDSYNQPQHF. CDR3 nucleotides: TGCGCCAGCAGCCAGCAAGACTCTTACAATCAGCCCCAGCATTTT.

This chain links TRBV19 with TRBJ2-1; 7 bases line up with TRBD2. The junction had 6 bases not matched to a gene; V was cut back by 9 bases and J by 4 bases. CDR1 LNHDA and CDR2 SQIVND come from the germline V gene (reference sequence). There are 13 residues in the CDR3. DNA for the CDR3: TGTGCCAGCTCTAGCGGAGTATACAATGAGCAGTTCTTC. Its translation: CASSSGVYNEQFF.

This chain uses TRBV27 with TRBJ2-7, with 8 bases aligning to TRBD2. V gave up 4 bases and J gave up 0 bases; unmatched junction bases: 8. The V gene's germline CDR1 is MNHEY and CDR2 SMNVEV (reference sequence). This CDR3 has 16 amino acids. Written as DNA, the CDR3 is TGTGCCAGCAGTTGGGGGGCGGGAGGCAGCTCCTACGAGCAGTACTTC. Protein product: CASSWGAGGSSYEQYF.

This clone was detected once. This chain connects TRBV5-1 to TRBJ2-7; weak D call: TRBD2 (6 bases). The germline gives CDR1 SGHRS, CDR2 YFSETQ. V was shortened by 5 bases and J by 2 bases, with 14 bases between the two germline ends. The CDR3 runs 14 residues. The CDR3 DNA reads TGCGCCAGCAGGGATATCGGGGGACCCTACGAGCAGTACTTC. Translated: CASRDIGGPYEQYF.

This chain links TRBV29-1 with TRBJ1-1, with D unresolved. Germline V gene lookup returns CDR1 SQVTM and CDR2 ANQGSEA. The CDR3 has 13 amino acids. The V end lost 0 bases, the J end lost 3 bases, and 8 bases lay between the germline ends. This CDR3 reads CSVEDVADTEAFF. Here the CDR3 DNA reads TGCAGCGTTGAAGATGTAGCGGACACTGAAGCTTTCTTT.

This clone was observed once. The chain links TRBV29-1 to TRBJ2-3, with 7 bases lining up with TRBD2. The CDR3 extends over 14 amino acids. The V and J ends lost 3 bases and 5 bases, in that order; junction bases with no gene match: 8. Germline CDR1 SQVTM, CDR2 ANQGSEA. As DNA, the CDR3 is TGCAGCGTTGATCAGAGCGGGATGAGAGATACGCAGTATTTT. It encodes CSVDQSGMRDTQYF.

The chain joins TRBV6-6 to TRBJ2-3; TRBD2 matches 11 bases. The V segment lost 8 bases and the J segment 4 bases; nucleotides outside the gene matches: 8. The germline V gene encodes CDR1 MNHNY and CDR2 SVGAGI (reference sequence). CDR3 size: 15 residues. As DNA, the CDR3 is TGTGCCAGCGGGTTGACTAGCGGGGCTCCAGATACGCAGTATTTT. Protein product: CASGLTSGAPDTQYF.

The rearrangement joins TRBV5-4 to TRBJ2-7; D is possibly TRBD2 (5 bases). The CDR3 is 13 residues long. V was cut by 7 bases and J by 2 bases, with 13 bases left in between. Germline V CDR1 and CDR2: SGHNT, YYREEE (reference sequence). The CDR3 is CASGVDYTYEQYF. The CDR3 bases are TGTGCCAGCGGGGTTGACTACACCTACGAGCAGTACTTC.

The V call is TRBV30, the J call TRBJ2-1; D unresolved. This CDR3 has 12 amino acids. Germline assignment: CDR1 GTSNPN and CDR2 SVGIG (reference sequence). V was cut by 0 bases and J by 13 bases, with 13 bases left in between. The CDR3 loop reads CAWSVRGETQFF. CDR3 nucleotide sequence: TGTGCCTGGAGTGTACGTGGGGAAACCCAGTTCTTC.

This clone was counted only a few times. The chain employs TRBV19 and TRBJ2-5; D possibly matches TRBD1 or TRBD2 (6 bases each). The V end was cut by 1 base, the J end by 0 bases, with 21 bases between. The CDR3 runs 19 residues. Per the germline V gene, CDR1 is LNHDA and CDR2 is SQIVND (reference sequence). For the CDR3, the DNA is TGTGCCAGTAGTATAGCTGGAGGGGGTGGCAGGTTCTACCAAGAGACCCAGTACTTC. It codes for CASSIAGGGGRFYQETQYF.

The rearrangement links TRBV4-1 to TRBJ2-1; D possibly corresponds to TRBD2 (5 bases). The V end lost 4 bases, the J end lost 6 bases, and 10 bases lay between the germline ends. Germline V lookup: CDR1 MGHRA, CDR2 YSYEKL. The CDR3 runs 13 residues. Here the CDR3 reads CASSPMTINEQFF. DNA for the CDR3: TGCGCCAGCAGCCCAATGACTATCAATGAGCAGTTCTTC.